This T cell receptor beta chain was profiled in a study of cytomegalovirus exposure and HLA in healthy donors. CDR1 and CDR2 (germline): KGHSH, LQKENI. The CDR3 contains 15 residues. Trimming stripped 0 bases from V and 2 bases from J, with 11 bases between. Study results and caveats: Within an earlier analysis, most TCR beta V segments proved productive either about 87% or about 30% of the time. The HLA-A and HLA-B alleles of most subjects were reportedly predicted accurately from TCR beta sequences.

Donors in the study were healthy people who gave bone marrow. These donors counted as nominally healthy when sampled, but unrecorded immune exposures were likely. The PCR was carried out with 60 Vbeta primers and 13 Jbeta primers. Repertoires were generated with immunoSEQ multiplex PCR, while TCRdb's copy carries only in-frame clones and drops some. The data hold 200,000 to 250,000 clones, with 85% observed a single time. This clone was seen a few times. Its specificity is unknown. The receptor's source is a human donor in good health. This sequence joins TRBV18 and TRBJ2-7; D perhaps matches TRBD1 (5 bases). Material for sequencing was PBMCs. The CDR3 DNA reads as TGTGCCAGCTCACCACCGGGGCCCAGGACCTACGAGCAGTACTTC. Protein product: CASSPPGPRTYEQYF.